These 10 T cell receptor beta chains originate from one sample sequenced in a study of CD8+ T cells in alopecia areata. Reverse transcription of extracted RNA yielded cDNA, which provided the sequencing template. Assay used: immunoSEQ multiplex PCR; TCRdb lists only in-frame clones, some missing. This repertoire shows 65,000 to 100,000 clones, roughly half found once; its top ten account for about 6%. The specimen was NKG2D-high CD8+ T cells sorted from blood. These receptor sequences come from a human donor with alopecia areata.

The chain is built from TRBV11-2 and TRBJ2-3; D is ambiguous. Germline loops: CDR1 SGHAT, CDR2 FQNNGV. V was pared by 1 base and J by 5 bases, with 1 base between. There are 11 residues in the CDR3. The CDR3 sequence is CASSLGDTQYF. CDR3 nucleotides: TGTGCCAGCAGCTTAGGAGATACGCAGTATTTT.

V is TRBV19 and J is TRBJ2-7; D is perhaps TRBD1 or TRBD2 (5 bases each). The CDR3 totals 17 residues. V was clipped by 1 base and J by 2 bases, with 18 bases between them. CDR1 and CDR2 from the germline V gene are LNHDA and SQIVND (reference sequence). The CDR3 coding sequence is TGTGCCAGTAGTATAGCCCTACCTCGGGACGGCACCTACGAGCAGTACTTC. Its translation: CASSIALPRDGTYEQYF.

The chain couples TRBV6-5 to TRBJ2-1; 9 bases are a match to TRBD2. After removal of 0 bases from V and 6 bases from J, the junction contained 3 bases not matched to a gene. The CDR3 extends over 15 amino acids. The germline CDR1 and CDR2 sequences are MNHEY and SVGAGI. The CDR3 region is CASSYSSGSFNEQFF. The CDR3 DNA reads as TGTGCCAGCAGTTACTCTAGCGGGAGTTTCAATGAGCAGTTCTTC.

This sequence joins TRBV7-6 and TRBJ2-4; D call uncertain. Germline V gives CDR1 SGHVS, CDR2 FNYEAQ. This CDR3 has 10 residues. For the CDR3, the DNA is TGTAAACGGGCCAAAAACATTCAGTACTTC. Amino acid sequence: CKRAKNIQYF.

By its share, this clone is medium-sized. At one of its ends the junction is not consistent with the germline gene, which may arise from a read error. The CDR3 protein is CGSSIGSSYEQYF. The CDR3 nucleotides are TGTGGCAGCTCGATCGGGAGCTCCTACGAGCAGTACTTC. The chain employs TRBV7-9 and TRBJ2-7, with TRBD2 as a possible D gene (6 bases). Germline V lookup: CDR1 SEHNR, CDR2 FQNEAQ (reference sequence). The length of the CDR3 is 13 residues.

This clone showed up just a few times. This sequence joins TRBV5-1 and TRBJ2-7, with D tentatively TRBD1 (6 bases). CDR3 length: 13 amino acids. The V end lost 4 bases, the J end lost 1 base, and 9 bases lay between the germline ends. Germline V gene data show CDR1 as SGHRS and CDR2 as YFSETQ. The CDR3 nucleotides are TGCGCCAGCAGCGAGGACAGATCCTACGAGCAGTACTTC. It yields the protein CASSEDRSYEQYF.

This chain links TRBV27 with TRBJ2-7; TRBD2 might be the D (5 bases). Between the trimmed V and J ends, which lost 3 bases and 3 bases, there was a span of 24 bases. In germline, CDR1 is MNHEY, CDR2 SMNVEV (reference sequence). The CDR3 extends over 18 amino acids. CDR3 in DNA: TGTGCCAGCAGTTTGATCGCTGGAGAGGGCGAGTACGTCTACGAGCAGTACTTC. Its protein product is CASSLIAGEGEYVYEQYF.

CDR3 region: CAISGPDKSFNEQFF. The DNA of the CDR3 is TGTGCCATCAGTGGACCCGATAAGTCATTCAATGAGCAGTTCTTC. This chain links TRBV10-3 with TRBJ2-1, with D unresolved. Germline-derived CDR1 and CDR2 are ENHRY and SYGVKD. CDR3 length: 15 residues. V was clipped by 4 bases and J by 6 bases, with 16 bases between them.

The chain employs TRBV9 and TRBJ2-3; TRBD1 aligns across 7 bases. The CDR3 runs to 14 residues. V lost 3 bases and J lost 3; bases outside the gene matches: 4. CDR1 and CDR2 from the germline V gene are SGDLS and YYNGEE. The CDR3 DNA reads TGTGCCAGCAGCGCCGAGGGGGCAACAGATACGCAGTATTTT. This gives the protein CASSAEGATDTQYF.

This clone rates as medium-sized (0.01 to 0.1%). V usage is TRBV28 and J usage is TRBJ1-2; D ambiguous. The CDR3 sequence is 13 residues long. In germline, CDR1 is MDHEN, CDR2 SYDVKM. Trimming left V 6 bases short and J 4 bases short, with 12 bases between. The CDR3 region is CASSLIASYGYTF. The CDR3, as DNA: TGTGCCAGCAGCTTGATAGCCTCCTATGGCTACACCTTC.